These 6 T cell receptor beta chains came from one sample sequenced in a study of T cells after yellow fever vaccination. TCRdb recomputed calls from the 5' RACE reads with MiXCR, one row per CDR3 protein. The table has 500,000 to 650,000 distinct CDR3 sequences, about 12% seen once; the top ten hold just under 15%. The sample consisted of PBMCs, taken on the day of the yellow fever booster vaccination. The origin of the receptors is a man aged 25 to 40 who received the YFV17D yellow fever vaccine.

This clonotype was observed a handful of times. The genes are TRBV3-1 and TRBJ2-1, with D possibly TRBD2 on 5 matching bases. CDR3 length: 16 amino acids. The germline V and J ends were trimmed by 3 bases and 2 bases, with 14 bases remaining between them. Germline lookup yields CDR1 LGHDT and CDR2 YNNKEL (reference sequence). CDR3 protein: CASSQVERAPYNEQFF. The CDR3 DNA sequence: TGTGCCAGCAGCCAGGTTGAGAGGGCCCCCTACAATGAGCAGTTCTTC.

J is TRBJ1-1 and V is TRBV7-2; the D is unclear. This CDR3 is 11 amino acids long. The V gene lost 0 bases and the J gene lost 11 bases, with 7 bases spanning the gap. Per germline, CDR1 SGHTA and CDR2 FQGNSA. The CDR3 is CASSLAGGAFF. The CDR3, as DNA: TGTGCCAGCAGCTTAGCGGGTGGCGCTTTCTTT.

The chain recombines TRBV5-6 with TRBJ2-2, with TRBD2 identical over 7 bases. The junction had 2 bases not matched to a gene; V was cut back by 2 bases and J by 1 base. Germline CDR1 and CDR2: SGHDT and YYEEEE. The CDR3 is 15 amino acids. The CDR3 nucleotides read TGTGCCAGCAGCTTTAGCGGGCTGAACACCGGGGAGCTGTTTTTT. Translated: CASSFSGLNTGELFF.

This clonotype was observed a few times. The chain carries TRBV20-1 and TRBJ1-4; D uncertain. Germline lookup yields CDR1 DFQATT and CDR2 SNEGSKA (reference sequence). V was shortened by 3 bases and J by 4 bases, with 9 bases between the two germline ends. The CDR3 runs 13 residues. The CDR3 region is CSASCQFNEKLFF. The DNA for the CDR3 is TGCAGTGCTAGTTGTCAGTTTAATGAAAAACTGTTTTTT.

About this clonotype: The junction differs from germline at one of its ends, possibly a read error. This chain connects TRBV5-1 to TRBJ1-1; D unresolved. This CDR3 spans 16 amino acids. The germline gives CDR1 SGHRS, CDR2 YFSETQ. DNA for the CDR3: TGCGCCGGCAGCCGCCAAGGGTCCTACTTGAACACTGAAGCTTTCTTT. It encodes CAGSRQGSYLNTEAFF.

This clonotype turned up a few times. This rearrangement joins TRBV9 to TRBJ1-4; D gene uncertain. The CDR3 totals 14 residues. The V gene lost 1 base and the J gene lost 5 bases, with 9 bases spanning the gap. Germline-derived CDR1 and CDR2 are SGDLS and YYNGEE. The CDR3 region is CASSVSGPNEKLFF. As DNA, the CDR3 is TGTGCCAGCAGCGTAAGCGGTCCCAATGAAAAACTGTTTTTT.